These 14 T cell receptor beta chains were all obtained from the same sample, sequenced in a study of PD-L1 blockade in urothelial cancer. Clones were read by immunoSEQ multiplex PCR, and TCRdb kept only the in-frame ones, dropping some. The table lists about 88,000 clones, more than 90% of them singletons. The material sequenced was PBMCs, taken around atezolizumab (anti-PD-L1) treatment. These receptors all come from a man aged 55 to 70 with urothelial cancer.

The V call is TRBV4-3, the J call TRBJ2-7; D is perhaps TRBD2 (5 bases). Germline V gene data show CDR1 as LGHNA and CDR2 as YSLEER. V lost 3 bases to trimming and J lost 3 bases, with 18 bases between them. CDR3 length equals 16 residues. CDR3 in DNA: TGCGCCAGCAGCCATCGTCCCTCCGGGAACCTCTACGAGCAGTACTTC. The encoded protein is CASSHRPSGNLYEQYF.

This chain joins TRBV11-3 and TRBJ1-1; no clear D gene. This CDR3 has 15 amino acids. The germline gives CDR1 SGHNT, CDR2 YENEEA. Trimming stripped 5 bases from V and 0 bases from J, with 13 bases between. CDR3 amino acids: CASSLFGDVNTEAFF. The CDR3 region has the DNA TGTGCCAGCAGCCTCTTCGGGGATGTGAACACTGAAGCTTTCTTT.

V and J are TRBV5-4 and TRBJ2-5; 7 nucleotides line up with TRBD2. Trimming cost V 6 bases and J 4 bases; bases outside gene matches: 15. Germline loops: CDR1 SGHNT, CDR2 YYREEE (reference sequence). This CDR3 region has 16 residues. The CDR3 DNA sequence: TGTGCCAGCACCACCTCCTCCACGGGGGAGGGAGAGACCCAGTACTTC. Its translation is CASTTSSTGEGETQYF.

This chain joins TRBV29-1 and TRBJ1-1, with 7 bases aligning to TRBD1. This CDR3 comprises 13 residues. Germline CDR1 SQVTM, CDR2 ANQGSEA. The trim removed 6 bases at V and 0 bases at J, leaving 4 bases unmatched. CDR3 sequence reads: CSVGTAMNTEAFF. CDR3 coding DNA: TGCAGCGTCGGGACAGCCATGAACACTGAAGCTTTCTTT.

Written as DNA, the CDR3 is TGTGCCAGCAGCGTTTCTAACAGGGGCACAGATACGCAGTATTTT. It is translated as CASSVSNRGTDTQYF. The J gene is TRBJ2-3, the V gene TRBV9; tentative D call: TRBD1 (6 bases). Germline lookup yields CDR1 SGDLS and CDR2 YYNGEE. V lost 2 bases, J lost 1 base, and 11 bases lay in between. The CDR3 length is 15 residues.

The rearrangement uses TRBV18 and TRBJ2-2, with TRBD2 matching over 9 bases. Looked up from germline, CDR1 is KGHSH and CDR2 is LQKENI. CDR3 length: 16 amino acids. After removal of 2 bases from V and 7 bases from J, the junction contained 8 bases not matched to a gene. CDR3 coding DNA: TGTGCCAGCTCACCAGTGCTAGCGGGGTACTTCGGGGAGCTGTTTTTT. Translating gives CASSPVLAGYFGELFF.

The CDR3 DNA sequence: TGTGCCAGCAGCGCTAGCGGGAGCACAGATACGCAGTATTTT. As protein: CASSASGSTDTQYF. The rearrangement joins TRBV11-1 to TRBJ2-3, with 8 bases identical to TRBD2. CDR1 is SGHAT and CDR2 is FQDESV in the germline V gene (reference sequence). The CDR3 extends over 14 amino acids. V trimming: 5 bases; J trimming: 0 bases; junction bases outside the gene matches: 1.

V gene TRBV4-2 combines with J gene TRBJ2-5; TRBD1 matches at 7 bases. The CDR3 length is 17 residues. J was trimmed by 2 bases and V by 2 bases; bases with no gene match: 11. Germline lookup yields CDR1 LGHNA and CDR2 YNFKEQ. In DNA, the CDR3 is TGTGCCAGCAGCCAACCCTCTGGGACGGGACAGCAAGAGACCCAGTACTTC. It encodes CASSQPSGTGQQETQYF.

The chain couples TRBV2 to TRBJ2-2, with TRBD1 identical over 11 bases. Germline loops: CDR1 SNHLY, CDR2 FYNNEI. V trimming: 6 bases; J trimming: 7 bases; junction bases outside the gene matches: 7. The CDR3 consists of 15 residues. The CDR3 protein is CASSLGQGAGGELFF. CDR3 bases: TGTGCCAGCAGCCTCGGACAGGGGGCGGGCGGGGAGCTGTTTTTT. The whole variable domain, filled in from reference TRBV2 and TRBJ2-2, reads EPEVTQTPSHQVTQMGQEVILRCVPISNHLYFYWYRQILGQKVEFLVSFYNNEISEKSEIFDDQFSVERPDGSNFTLKIRSTKLEDSAMYFCASSLGQGAGGELFFGEGSRLTVL.

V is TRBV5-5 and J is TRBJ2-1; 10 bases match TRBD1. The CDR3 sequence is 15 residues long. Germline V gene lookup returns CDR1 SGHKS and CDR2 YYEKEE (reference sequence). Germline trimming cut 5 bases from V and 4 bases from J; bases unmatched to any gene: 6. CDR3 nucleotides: TGTGCCAGCAGTTCCGACAGGGGGCCGTACAATGAGCAGTTCTTC. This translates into CASSSDRGPYNEQFF.

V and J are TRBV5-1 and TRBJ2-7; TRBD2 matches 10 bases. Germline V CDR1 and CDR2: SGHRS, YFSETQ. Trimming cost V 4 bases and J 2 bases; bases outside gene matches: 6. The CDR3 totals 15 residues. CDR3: CASSASGSTTYEQYF. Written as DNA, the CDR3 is TGCGCCAGCAGCGCTAGCGGGAGCACCACCTACGAGCAGTACTTC.

CDR3 loop: CATSRDQGQETQYF. CDR3 in DNA: TGTGCCACCAGCAGAGACCAGGGTCAAGAGACCCAGTACTTC. The rearrangement uses TRBV15 and TRBJ2-5, with D perhaps matching TRBD1 (5 bases). V lost 0 bases and J 2 bases, leaving 7 bases between the germline ends. The germline gives CDR1 LNHNV, CDR2 YYDKDF (reference sequence). The CDR3 spans 14 residues.

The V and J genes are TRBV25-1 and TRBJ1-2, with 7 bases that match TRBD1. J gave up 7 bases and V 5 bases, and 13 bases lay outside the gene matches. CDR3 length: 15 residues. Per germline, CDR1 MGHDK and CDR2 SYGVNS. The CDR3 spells CASSQTGTVEPGYTF. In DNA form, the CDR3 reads TGTGCCAGCAGTCAAACCGGGACAGTGGAGCCTGGCTACACCTTC.

The CDR3 DNA is TGTGCCAGCAGTAAAGAGACGGGGAACACTGAAGCTTTCTTT. Translating it yields CASSKETGNTEAFF. The gene calls are TRBV6-4 and TRBJ1-1; no definite D call. Trimming removed 5 bases at V and 1 base at J, with 11 bases between. From germline, CDR1 is MRHNA and CDR2 SNTAGT. This CDR3 is built from 14 residues.